This TCR beta chain was retrieved from a study of shared clonotypes between healthy human individuals. Sequencing was performed with immunoSEQ multiplex PCR; in TCRdb, only in-frame clones are kept and a portion is missing. Of under 1,900,000 clones listed, around 98.5% are singletons. This sequence originates from a man aged 25 to 45 in good health. Sequencing was carried out using naive CD4+ T cells sorted from blood. Subset meaning: CD45RA+ positively selected.

This CDR3 is CASSLARLNYGYTF. CDR3 DNA sequence: TGTGCCAGCAGCTTGGCCCGGTTGAACTATGGCTACACCTTC. The chain employs TRBV5-6 and TRBJ1-2, with D unclear. V lost 0 bases and J lost 2, with 8 bases in between. Germline CDR1 reads SGHDT; CDR2 reads YYEEEE. The CDR3 runs to 14 residues.